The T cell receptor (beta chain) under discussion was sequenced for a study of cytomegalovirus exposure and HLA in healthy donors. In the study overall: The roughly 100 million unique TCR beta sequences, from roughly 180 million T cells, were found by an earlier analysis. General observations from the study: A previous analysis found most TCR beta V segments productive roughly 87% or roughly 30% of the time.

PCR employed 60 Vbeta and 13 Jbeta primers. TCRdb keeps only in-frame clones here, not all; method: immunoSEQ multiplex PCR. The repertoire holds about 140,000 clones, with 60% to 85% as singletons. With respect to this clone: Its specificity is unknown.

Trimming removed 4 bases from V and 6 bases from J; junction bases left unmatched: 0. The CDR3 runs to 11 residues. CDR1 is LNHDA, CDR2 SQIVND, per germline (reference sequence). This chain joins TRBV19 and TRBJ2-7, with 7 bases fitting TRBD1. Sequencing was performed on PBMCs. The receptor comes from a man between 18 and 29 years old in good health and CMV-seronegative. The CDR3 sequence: CASSTGGEQYF. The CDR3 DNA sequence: TGTGCCAGTAGTACAGGGGGCGAGCAGTACTTC.